The 19 T cell receptor beta chains in this list originate from one sample, sequenced in a study of blood T cell repertoires in COVID-19. Clones were sequenced by immunoSEQ multiplex PCR, and TCRdb holds only the in-frame ones, with some missing. This table has about 250,000 clones, nearly 90% appearing once. The sample consisted of peripheral blood. The receptor source for this set is a man in his late teens or twenties with active or convalescent COVID-19.

The V gene is TRBV14, the J gene TRBJ1-4, with TRBD1 identical over 11 bases. V was pared by 6 bases and J by 7 bases, with 7 bases of the junction left unmatched. The CDR3 loop spans 15 amino acids. The germline gives CDR1 SGHDN, CDR2 FVKESK. As DNA, the CDR3 is TGTGCCAGCAGTGAGGGACAGGGGGTTGGTGAAAAACTGTTTTTT. It is translated as CASSEGQGVGEKLFF.

The genes are TRBV6-5 and TRBJ1-6, with no clear D. This CDR3 has 14 residues. Trimming cost V 2 bases and J 14 bases, with 16 bases left between them. Germline CDR1 and CDR2: MNHEY and SVGAGI. The CDR3 is CASSYEPSGKALHF. The CDR3 region has the DNA TGTGCCAGCAGTTACGAGCCGTCGGGGAAAGCCCTCCACTTT.

Worth noting for this clone: A much more abundant neighbour one base away suggests this may be a read error. Other DNA sequences from this sample encode an identical CDR3 as well. The J gene is TRBJ2-7, the V gene TRBV12-3 or TRBV12-4, with D hard to call. V lost 3 bases to trimming and J lost 4 bases, with 10 bases between them. The CDR3 is made up of 13 amino acids. The chain's CDR3 is CASSLGGPYEQYF. The CDR3 DNA reads TGTGCCAGCAGTTTGGGTGGGCCGTACGAGCAGTACTTC.

The chain recombines TRBV3-1 (or the pseudogene TRBV3-2) with TRBJ2-7; D gene uncertain. The ends were cut back, 0 bases at V and 6 bases at J, with 12 bases in the middle. The CDR3 sequence is 14 residues long. Germline CDR1 and CDR2: LGHDT and YNNKEL (reference sequence). CDR3 in amino acids: CASSQDRSSSEQYF. CDR3 bases: TGTGCCAGCAGCCAAGATCGTTCGAGTTCCGAGCAGTACTTC.

The chain is built from TRBV11-2 and TRBJ1-2; D might be TRBD1 (5 bases). The CDR3 covers 15 residues. Germline V gene sequence: CDR1 SGHAT, CDR2 FQNNGV. Trimming left V 5 bases short and J 0 bases short, with 13 bases between. The CDR3 is CASSITGGANYGYTF. The DNA for the CDR3 is TGTGCCAGCAGCATAACAGGTGGGGCTAACTATGGCTACACCTTC.

This chain uses TRBV19 with TRBJ1-1; weak D call: TRBD1 (6 bases). V was trimmed by 3 bases and J by 0 bases, leaving 8 bases between them. Germline CDR1 and CDR2: LNHDA and SQIVND (reference sequence). The CDR3 consists of 14 residues. CDR3 loop: CASSMTGLNTEAFF. The CDR3 DNA is TGTGCCAGTAGTATGACAGGATTGAACACTGAAGCTTTCTTT.

The V gene is TRBV27, the J gene TRBJ2-7, with TRBD2 matching over 10 bases. The germline V gene has CDR1 MNHEY and CDR2 SMNVEV (reference sequence). CDR3 length: 17 residues. The J segment lost 0 bases and the V segment lost 3 bases, leaving 8 bases of the junction unmatched. The CDR3 nucleotides are TGTGCCAGCAGTTTGGGCCGGACTAGCGGAGACTCCTACGAGCAGTACTTC. Translated: CASSLGRTSGDSYEQYF.

The chain is built from TRBV18 and TRBJ1-5; no definite D call. The CDR3 sequence is 16 residues long. Germline V gene sequence: CDR1 KGHSH, CDR2 LQKENI. Deletions cut 5 bases from V and 5 bases from J, with 19 bases between. CDR3 nucleotide sequence: TGTGCCAGCTCAGCCCTCGCAGAGGTCGGGTATCAGCCCCAGCATTTT. It encodes CASSALAEVGYQPQHF. Drawing the rest from reference TRBV18 and TRBJ1-5, the complete variable domain is NAGVMQNPRHLVRRRGQEARLRCSPMKGHSHVYWYRQLPEEGLKFMVYLQKENIIDESGMPKERFSAEFPKEGPSILRIQQVVRGDSAAYFCASSALAEVGYQPQHFGDGTRLSIL.

Only a few counts were recorded for this clone. The genes are TRBV7-8 and TRBJ1-1; tentative D call: TRBD1 (6 bases). CDR3 size: 15 residues. V shed 2 bases and J shed 1 base, with 11 bases lying between them. Germline CDR1 reads SGHVS; CDR2 reads FQNEAQ. The CDR3 DNA follows: TGTGCCAGCAGCTTAACGGGACATGGGAACACTGAAGCTTTCTTT. This gives the protein CASSLTGHGNTEAFF.

This chain links TRBV3-1 (or the pseudogene TRBV3-2) with TRBJ2-5; weak D call: TRBD2 (7 bases). Trimming shortened V by 2 bases and J by 5 bases, and 12 bases separated the two germline ends. The V gene's germline CDR1 is LGHDT and CDR2 YNNKEL (reference sequence). This CDR3 has 14 residues. This CDR3 reads CASSQLRGGETQYF. For the CDR3, the DNA is TGTGCCAGCAGCCAACTCAGGGGAGGGGAGACCCAGTACTTC.

This chain uses TRBV28 with TRBJ2-7; D is possibly TRBD1 (6 bases). V was trimmed by 5 bases and J by 5 bases, leaving 13 bases between them. Germline V CDR1 and CDR2: MDHEN, SYDVKM. The CDR3 is made up of 13 amino acids. The DNA of the CDR3 is TGTGCCAGCAGTCACAAGGGGGTCCACGAGCAGTACTTC. Translated: CASSHKGVHEQYF.

The chain is built from TRBV7-6 and TRBJ2-3; D is perhaps TRBD2 (5 bases). The CDR3 covers 15 residues. Per the germline V gene, CDR1 is SGHVS and CDR2 is FNYEAQ. The germline V and J ends were trimmed by 1 base and 0 bases, with 8 bases remaining between them. CDR3 protein: CASSLDDYSTDTQYF. The CDR3 DNA is TGTGCCAGCAGCTTAGACGACTATAGCACAGATACGCAGTATTTT. The full variable domain, completed using reference TRBV7-6 and TRBJ2-3, is GAGVSQSPRYKVTKRGQDVALRCDPISGHVSLYWYRQALGQGPEFLTYFNYEAQQDKSGLPNDRFSAERPEGSISTLTIQRTEQRDSAMYRCASSLDDYSTDTQYFGPGTRLTVL.

The chain joins TRBV9 to TRBJ1-3; 7 nucleotides line up with TRBD1. Per germline, CDR1 SGDLS and CDR2 YYNGEE. CDR3 length equals 16 residues. V was pared by 0 bases and J by 8 bases, with 11 bases of the junction left unmatched. This CDR3 is CASSVVPRQGRDTIYF. The DNA of the CDR3 is TGTGCCAGCAGCGTAGTCCCACGACAGGGAAGGGACACCATATATTTT.

V gene TRBV15 combines with J gene TRBJ1-4; the D is unclear. Trimming shortened V by 0 bases and J by 4 bases, and 9 bases separated the two germline ends. The germline V gene has CDR1 LNHNV and CDR2 YYDKDF (reference sequence). The CDR3 has 15 residues. CDR3: CATSRDWSSNEKLFF. CDR3 coding DNA: TGTGCCACCAGCAGAGACTGGTCCAGTAATGAAAAACTGTTTTTT.

This chain joins TRBV29-1 and TRBJ2-1; D is uncertain. V was pared by 4 bases and J by 3 bases, with 13 bases between. Germline CDR1 and CDR2: SQVTM and ANQGSEA. There are 14 residues in the CDR3. The CDR3 nucleotides read TGCAGCGTTGTCTTGGTTGGCAGCTACAATGAGCAGTTCTTC. Its translation is CSVVLVGSYNEQFF.

This chain uses TRBV5-6 with TRBJ2-7; D might be TRBD2 (5 bases). Germline V gene lookup returns CDR1 SGHDT and CDR2 YYEEEE. Between the trimmed V and J ends, which lost 3 bases and 5 bases, there was a span of 18 bases. The CDR3 has 15 amino acids. This CDR3 reads CASSSPDRGRHEQYF. CDR3 in DNA: TGTGCCAGCAGCTCCCCGGACCGAGGGCGCCACGAGCAGTACTTC.

The rearrangement uses TRBV28 and TRBJ1-2; TRBD1 might be the D (6 bases). The CDR3 is 13 residues long. Trimming pared 4 bases from V and 6 bases from J, leaving 12 bases between. CDR1 and CDR2 from the germline V gene are MDHEN and SYDVKM. In DNA, the CDR3 is TGTGCCAGCAGTTCGCAGGGGATTGATGGCTACACCTTC. Protein product: CASSSQGIDGYTF.

Of note for this clone: The sample contains more than one DNA sequence encoding this CDR3. V gene TRBV28 combines with J gene TRBJ1-2; no definite D call. The CDR3 runs to 12 residues. Germline CDR1 MDHEN, CDR2 SYDVKM. Trimming removed 4 bases from V and 5 bases from J, with 8 bases in between. The CDR3 bases are TGTGCCAGCAGTTCAACAGTATATGGCTACACCTTC. Residues: CASSSTVYGYTF.

The J gene is TRBJ2-3, the V gene TRBV7-9, with unresolved D. The CDR3 contains 13 residues. The germline CDR1 and CDR2 sequences are SEHNR and FQNEAQ (reference sequence). Trimming removed 6 bases at V and 4 bases at J, with 11 bases between. This CDR3 is CASRDGYSDTQYF. CDR3 DNA: TGTGCCAGCAGAGACGGGTACTCAGATACGCAGTATTTT.